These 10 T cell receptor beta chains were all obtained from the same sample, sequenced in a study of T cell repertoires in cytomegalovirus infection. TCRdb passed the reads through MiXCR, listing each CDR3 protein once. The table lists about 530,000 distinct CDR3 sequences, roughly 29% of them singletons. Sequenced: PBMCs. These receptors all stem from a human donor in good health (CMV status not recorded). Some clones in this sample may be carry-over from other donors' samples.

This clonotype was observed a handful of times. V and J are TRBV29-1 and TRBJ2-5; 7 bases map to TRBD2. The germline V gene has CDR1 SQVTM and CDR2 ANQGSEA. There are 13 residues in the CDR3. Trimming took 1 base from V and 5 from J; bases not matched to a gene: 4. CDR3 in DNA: TGCAGCGTTGAAGGGGAGGGGACGGAGACCCAGTACTTC. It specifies CSVEGEGTETQYF.

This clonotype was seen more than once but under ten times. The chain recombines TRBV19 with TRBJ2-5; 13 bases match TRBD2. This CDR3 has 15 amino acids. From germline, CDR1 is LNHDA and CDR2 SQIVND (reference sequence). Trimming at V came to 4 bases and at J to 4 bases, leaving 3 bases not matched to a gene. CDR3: CASSRTSGSVETQYF. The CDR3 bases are TGTGCCAGTAGTAGGACTAGCGGGAGTGTAGAGACCCAGTACTTC.

The chain's CDR3 is CASSSVGGYEQYF. The CDR3 DNA reads TGTGCCAGCAGCTCCGTCGGGGGCTACGAGCAGTACTTC. The chain uses TRBV9 and TRBJ2-7; D is perhaps TRBD2 (6 bases). Germline-derived CDR1 and CDR2 are SGDLS and YYNGEE. V was cut by 4 bases and J by 3 bases, with 11 bases left in between. The CDR3 has 13 amino acids.

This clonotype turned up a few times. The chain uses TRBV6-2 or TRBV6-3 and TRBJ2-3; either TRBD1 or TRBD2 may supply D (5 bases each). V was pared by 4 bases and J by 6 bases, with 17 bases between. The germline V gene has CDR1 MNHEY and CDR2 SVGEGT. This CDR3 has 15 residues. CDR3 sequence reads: CASSLGDPGWDTQYF. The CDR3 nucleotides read TGTGCCAGCAGTTTGGGGGACCCCGGTTGGGATACGCAGTATTTT.

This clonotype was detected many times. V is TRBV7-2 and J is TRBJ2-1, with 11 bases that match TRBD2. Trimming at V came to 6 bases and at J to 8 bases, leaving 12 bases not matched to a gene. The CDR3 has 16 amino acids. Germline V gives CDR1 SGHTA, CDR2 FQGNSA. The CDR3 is CASSRLAGTLRDEQFF. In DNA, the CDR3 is TGTGCCAGCAGTCGACTAGCGGGAACCCTCCGCGATGAGCAGTTCTTC.

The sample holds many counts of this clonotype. The CDR3 DNA reads TGTGCCAGCAGCTCCCCGACGGGGACTAGCGGGACGGATGAGCAGTTCTTC. Its protein is CASSSPTGTSGTDEQFF. This chain joins TRBV7-2 and TRBJ2-1, with 13 bases that match TRBD2. The CDR3 contains 17 residues. From germline, CDR1 is SGHTA and CDR2 FQGNSA. J lost 8 bases, V lost 4 bases, and 11 bases had no gene match.

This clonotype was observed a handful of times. CDR3 coding DNA: TGTGCCAGTAGACCGGTCAGGGGGCGGACTGAAGCTTTCTTT. Its translation: CASRPVRGRTEAFF. This chain links TRBV19 with TRBJ1-1, with 8 positions matching TRBD1. Per germline, CDR1 LNHDA and CDR2 SQIVND (reference sequence). This CDR3 region has 14 residues. The V segment lost 6 bases and the J segment 5 bases; nucleotides outside the gene matches: 8. Using reference TRBV19 and TRBJ1-1 for the parts outside the CDR3, the full variable domain is DGGITQSPKYLFRKEGQNVTLSCEQNLNHDAMYWYRQDPGQGLRLIYYSQIVNDFQKGDIAEGYSVSREKKESFPLTVTSAQKNPTAFYLCASRPVRGRTEAFFGQGTRLTVV.

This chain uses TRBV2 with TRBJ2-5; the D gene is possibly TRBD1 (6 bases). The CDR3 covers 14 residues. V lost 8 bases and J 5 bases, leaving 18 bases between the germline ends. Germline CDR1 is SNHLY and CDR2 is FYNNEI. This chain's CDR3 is CASRRGGAAETQYF. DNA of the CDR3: TGTGCCAGCCGTCGTGGGGGCGCAGCGGAGACCCAGTACTTC.

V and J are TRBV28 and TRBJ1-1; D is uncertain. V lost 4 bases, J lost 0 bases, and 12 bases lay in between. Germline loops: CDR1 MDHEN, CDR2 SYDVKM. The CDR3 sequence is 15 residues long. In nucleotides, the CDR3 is TGTGCCAGCAGTTCGGACCTGGGCTTGAACACTGAAGCTTTCTTT. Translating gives CASSSDLGLNTEAFF. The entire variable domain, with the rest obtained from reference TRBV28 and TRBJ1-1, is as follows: DVKVTQSSRYLVKRTGEKVFLECVQDMDHENMFWYRQDPGLGLRLIYFSYDVKMKEKGDIPEGYSVSREKKERFSLILESASTNQTSMYLCASSSDLGLNTEAFFGQGTRLTVV.

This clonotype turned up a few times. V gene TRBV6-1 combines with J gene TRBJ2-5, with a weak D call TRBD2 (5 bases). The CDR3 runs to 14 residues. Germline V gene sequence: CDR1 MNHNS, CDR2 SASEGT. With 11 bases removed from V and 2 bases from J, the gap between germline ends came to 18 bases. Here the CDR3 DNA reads TGTGCCGCGGATATTAGAGGGCGGCAAGAGACCCAGTACTTC. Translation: CAADIRGRQETQYF.